The rows below give T cell receptor beta chains drawn from one sample of a study of T and B cells in COVID-19 patients. TCRdb recomputed calls from the multiplex PCR reads with MiXCR, one row per CDR3 protein. The table lists roughly 2,500 distinct CDR3 sequences, about 25% of them singletons. The sequenced sample was blood. The receptors were gathered from a human donor with active COVID-19. The CDR3 runs from the conserved cysteine through the conserved F or W. D genes are given only for firm matches. Size is stated for part of the rows, as once, few or many counts, or as a class when the clone is expanded.

v_call	j_call	d_call	clone_size	cdr3_length	cdr3_nt	cdr3_aa
TRBV13	TRBJ2-2	TRBD2	medium-sized	17	TGTGCCAGCAGCTTGGGTCTAGCGGGAGTACGGACCGGGGAGCTGTTTTTT	CASSLGLAGVRTGELFF
TRBV7-6	TRBJ2-5	NA	medium-sized	12	TGTGCCAGCAGCTTGGGGATGGAGACCCAGTACTTC	CASSLGMETQYF
TRBV6-5	TRBJ2-1	TRBD2	medium-sized	14	TGTGCCAGCAGGGGACTAGCGGGAGTAAATGAGCAGTTCTTC	CASRGLAGVNEQFF
TRBV5-8	TRBJ1-6	NA	NA	14	TGTGCCAGCAGTCGGAGCTCCTATAATTCACCCCTCCACTTT	CASSRSSYNSPLHF
TRBV4-3	TRBJ1-1	NA	medium-sized	13	TGCGCCAGCAGCCAAGAGCCAGAGTCTGAAGCTTTCTTT	CASSQEPESEAFF
TRBV19	TRBJ1-4	NA	medium-sized	14	TGTGCCAGTAGGAGTTCGGTAGTGTACGAAAAACTGTTTTTT	CASRSSVVYEKLFF
TRBV10-3	TRBJ2-3	TRBD1	once	13	TGTGCCACTTCGACAGGGGGAACAGATACGCAGTATTTT	CATSTGGTDTQYF
TRBV6-5	TRBJ2-3	TRBD2	medium-sized	17	TGTGCCAGCAGTGGCCTAGCGGGGTCACTTAGCACAGATACGCAGTATTTT	CASSGLAGSLSTDTQYF
TRBV6-1	TRBJ2-1	TRBD2	few	16	TGTGCCAGCAGTGAATGGGTAGCGGGAAATAAGGATGAGCAGTTCTTC	CASSEWVAGNKDEQFF
TRBV5-5	TRBJ2-3	NA	NA	15	TGTGCCAGCAGCTTGGCTGTAGGGTCCACAGATACGCAGTATTTT	CASSLAVGSTDTQYF
TRBV29-1	TRBJ2-2	TRBD2	NA	17	TGCAGCGTTGAAGGGGTAGCGGGAGTCGGTAACACCGGGGAGCTGTTTTTT	CSVEGVAGVGNTGELFF
TRBV30	TRBJ2-1	NA	medium-sized	14	TGTGCCTGGATCCGAGCGGGACAGTACAATGAGCAGTTCTTC	CAWIRAGQYNEQFF
TRBV5-6	TRBJ2-5	TRBD2	NA	18	TGTGCCAGCAGCTTGGAGATTCCGGGACTAGCGATCCAAGAGACCCAGTACTTC	CASSLEIPGLAIQETQYF
TRBV27	TRBJ2-3	NA	medium-sized	15	TGTGCCAGCAGCCGACGTGGACTCAGCACAGATACGCAGTATTTT	CASSRRGLSTDTQYF
TRBV5-5	TRBJ1-5	NA	few	15	TGTGCCAGCAGCTTGGGCGCGGTTAGCAATCAGCCCCAGCATTTT	CASSLGAVSNQPQHF
TRBV4-3	TRBJ1-5	NA	NA	15	TGTGCCAGCAGCCAAGAACGGGGAGGCAATCAGCCCCAGCATTTT	CASSQERGGNQPQHF
TRBV7-6	TRBJ2-1	TRBD1	few	15	TGTGCCAGCAGCTCCAAGACAGGGATCATCAATGAGCAGTTCTTC	CASSSKTGIINEQFF
TRBV5-1	TRBJ2-3	NA	few	16	TGCGCCAGCAGCTTGGCCATGGTAGGAGTCACAGATACGCAGTATTTT	CASSLAMVGVTDTQYF
TRBV6-2/TRBV6-3	TRBJ1-5	NA	NA	15	TGTGCCAGCCTTGGGACGGCCTTGGGCAATCAGCCCCAGCATTTT	CASLGTALGNQPQHF
TRBV6-5	TRBJ1-6	NA	medium-sized	13	TGTGCCAGCAGTCGGACTGGAGATTCACCCCTCCACTTT	CASSRTGDSPLHF
TRBV6-6	TRBJ1-3	NA	few	14	TGTGCCAGCAGTTACTCTCCGGTAGAAAACACCATATATTTT	CASSYSPVENTIYF
TRBV5-5	TRBJ2-5	NA	NA	14	TGCGCCAGCAGCCAAGATCCGAGAGGCGAGACCCAGTACTTC	CASSQDPRGETQYF
TRBV19	TRBJ2-1	NA	large	13	TGTGCCAGTAGTATAGAGGGAGGCAATGAGCAGTTCTTC	CASSIEGGNEQFF
TRBV7-6	TRBJ2-3	NA	NA	13	TGTGCCAGCAGCTTAGAGACCACAGATACGCAGTATTTT	CASSLETTDTQYF
TRBV6-5	TRBJ2-5	TRBD1	NA	18	TGTGCCAGCAGTGCCCTTGACAGGGGCGGTGCGGTTCAAGAGACCCAGTACTTC	CASSALDRGGAVQETQYF
TRBV19	TRBJ2-2	NA	medium-sized	13	TGTGCCAGTGGAGGTGGAAACACCGGGGAGCTGTTTTTT	CASGGGNTGELFF
TRBV29-1	TRBJ2-3	TRBD2	NA	16	TGCAGTGCTAGTAAGGGGAGCGGGGGAGGCACAGATACGCAGTATTTT	CSASKGSGGGTDTQYF
TRBV15	TRBJ1-4	TRBD1	medium-sized	14	TGTGCCTCGATGGGACAGGGCTCGAATGAAAAACTGTTTTTT	CASMGQGSNEKLFF
TRBV24-1	TRBJ2-3	TRBD1	many	14	TGTGCCACCAGGGGACAGGGACGGACAGATACGCAGTATTTT	CATRGQGRTDTQYF
TRBV5-5	TRBJ2-3	NA	few	14	TGCGCCAGCAGAAGGGAACGGGGCACAGATACGCAGTATTTT	CASRRERGTDTQYF
TRBV14	TRBJ1-1	NA	NA	15	TGTGCCAGCAGCCAAGATCGGACTTCGAACACTGAAGCTTTCTTT	CASSQDRTSNTEAFF
TRBV18	TRBJ1-2	NA	many	14	TGTGCCAGCTCACCACAGGATTCCAACTATGGCTACACCTTC	CASSPQDSNYGYTF
TRBV29-1	TRBJ2-5	TRBD2	medium-sized	13	TGCAGCGTTGGTTTAGCGGGACAAGAGACCCAGTACTTC	CSVGLAGQETQYF
TRBV19	TRBJ1-1	NA	NA	16	TGTGCCAGTAGTCTCTCTTTCCCCAGTCGTGGGGTTGAAGCTTTCTTT	CASSLSFPSRGVEAFF
TRBV4-3	TRBJ2-7	NA	NA	15	TGCGCCAGCAGCCACTTAGCGGATAGCTCCTACGAGCAGTACTTC	CASSHLADSSYEQYF
TRBV27	TRBJ2-7	NA	few	11	TGTGCCAGCAGTTTGGGTCCGGAGCAGTACTTC	CASSLGPEQYF
TRBV12-3/TRBV12-4	TRBJ2-3	NA	many	13	TGTGCCAGCAGTTTAAGGGGCACAGATACGCAGTATTTT	CASSLRGTDTQYF
TRBV15	TRBJ2-1	NA	hyperexpanded	15	TGTGCCACCAGCAGAGATTGGGGCCAACAGGGTGAGCAGTTCTTC	CATSRDWGQQGEQFF
TRBV6-1	TRBJ2-3	TRBD1	medium-sized	18	TGTGCCAGCAGTGAAGCTACTTTTGGGACAGGGGGCACAGATACGCAGTATTTT	CASSEATFGTGGTDTQYF
TRBV27	TRBJ2-1	TRBD2	many	17	TGTGCCAGCAGTTTATTCCCTAGCGGGAGTGGTGTGGATGAGCAGTTCTTC	CASSLFPSGSGVDEQFF
TRBV6-1	TRBJ1-5	NA	NA	16	TGTGCCAGCAGTGAAGGGACGACGACGCGCAATCAGCCCCAGCATTTT	CASSEGTTTRNQPQHF
TRBV18	TRBJ1-5	NA	few	15	TGTGCCAGCTCACCACCGACGGCATCGGGGCAGCCCCAGCATTTT	CASSPPTASGQPQHF
TRBV20-1	TRBJ2-7	TRBD2	NA	14	TGCAGTGCTCCCCAATATAGCGGGACGGGGGAGCAGTACTTC	CSAPQYSGTGEQYF
TRBV6-6	TRBJ2-2	TRBD2	medium-sized	17	TGTGCCAGCAGTTACACCATAGCGGGAGGCCGGACCGGGGAGCTGTTTTTT	CASSYTIAGGRTGELFF
TRBV19	TRBJ2-3	NA	NA	13	TGTGCCAGCACCTCCCGAGGAACAGATACGCAGTATTTT	CASTSRGTDTQYF
TRBV19	TRBJ1-1	NA	few	12	TGTGCCAGTAGTTCCAGACTTGTAGGGGCTTTCTTT	CASSSRLVGAFF
TRBV6-4	TRBJ2-1	TRBD1	NA	15	TGTGCCAGCAGTCCCCGGGACAGGGGGGACAATGAGCAGTTCTTC	CASSPRDRGDNEQFF
TRBV11-1	TRBJ2-1	NA	few	14	TGTGCCAGCAGCTTAATGGCAGCTTCCAATGAGCAGTTCTTC	CASSLMAASNEQFF
TRBV12-3/TRBV12-4	TRBJ2-2	NA	few	14	TGTGCCAGCAGTTCTAGGGGGGGCACCGGGGAGCTGTTTTTT	CASSSRGGTGELFF
TRBV6-1	TRBJ2-2	TRBD1	medium-sized	15	TGTGCCAGCAGTGCTGACAGGGTCGGCACCGGGGAGCTGTTTTTT	CASSADRVGTGELFF
TRBV20-1	TRBJ2-6	NA	NA	13	TGCAGTGCCCTGGTCTCTGGGGCCAACGTCCTGACTTTC	CSALVSGANVLTF
TRBV10-3	TRBJ2-7	TRBD1	NA	14	TGTGCCATCAGTGCCGGACAGGGGATGGGCGAGCAGTACTTC	CAISAGQGMGEQYF
TRBV25-1	TRBJ2-4	NA	NA	16	TGTGCCAGCAGTGGTACAGGGAACCTAGCCAAAAACATTCAGTACTTC	CASSGTGNLAKNIQYF
TRBV5-5	TRBJ1-2	NA	few	12	TGCGCCAGCACCCTGGGCGGGGAAGGCTACACCTTC	CASTLGGEGYTF
TRBV4-3	TRBJ2-7	TRBD2	NA	15	TGCGCCAGCAGCCAAGACCTAGCGGGAACCTACGAGCAGTACTTC	CASSQDLAGTYEQYF